The present entry profiles one T cell receptor beta chain with its context. This CDR3 is 15 amino acids long. CDR1 is SGHTA and CDR2 is FQGNSA in the germline V gene. Trimming pared 5 bases from V and 5 bases from J, leaving 18 bases between. At a deep level, the assay was run. Each replicate PCR on the sorted subsets used about 0.2 ug DNA (roughly 32,000 T cell genomes). This table comes from immunoSEQ multiplex PCR, and its TCRdb copy is limited to in-frame clones, with some not included. The table lists 1,100,000 or so clones, around 78% of them singletons. Donors, without exception, were Caucasian adults residing in Nashville, Tennessee. CD4+ cells were split into CD45RA+ naive and CD45RA-negative memory subsets. This sample was included in a study of shared clonotypes between healthy human individuals.

This chain uses TRBV7-2 with TRBJ2-5; no clear D gene. This TCR came from a man aged 18 to 30 in good health. Some clones in this sample may be carry-over from other donors' samples. The sample consisted of memory CD4+ T cells from PBMCs. Regarding subset: CD45RA-negative fraction. The CDR3 protein is CASSRRPALRETQYF. CDR3 DNA: TGTGCCAGCAGCCGCCGACCGGCTCTGAGGGAGACCCAGTACTTC. Full variable domain (remainder filled in from reference TRBV7-2 and TRBJ2-5): GAGVSQSPSNKVTEKGKDVELRCDPISGHTALYWYRQSLGQGLEFLIYFQGNSAPDKSGLPSDRFSAERTGGSVSTLTIQRTQQEDSAVYLCASSRRPALRETQYFGPGTRLLVL.